One sample yielded the 9 T cell receptor beta chains listed below, sequenced in a study of regulatory T cells in long-lasting Graves disease. Time point reported: newly diagnosed GD, antithyroid drugs for less than 3 months. Generation of the TCR library employed RNA extracted from PBMCs. With iRepertoire HTBI primers and Arm-PCR of CDR3 regions, TCR beta libraries were built. TCRdb processed the multiplex PCR reads anew with MiXCR; each CDR3 protein has one entry. The data show roughly 500,000 distinct CDR3 sequences, with 13% seen just once and about 9.1% held by the top ten. Separately, the same data were catalogued under a study of T cells in Graves' hyperthyroidism and ophthalmopathy.

The sample was peripheral blood mononuclear cells (PBMCs), taken at new diagnosis, from a patient treated with antithyroid drugs. Receptors were obtained from a man aged 30 to 45 with Graves disease.

The chain links TRBV19 to TRBJ1-1; D unclear. CDR3 length equals 13 residues. Germline CDR1 LNHDA, CDR2 SQIVND (reference sequence). V was pared by 10 bases and J by 1 base, with 13 bases between. CDR3 in DNA: TGTGCCACCCGCTTAAAGGAGAACACTGAAGCTTTCTTT. It encodes CATRLKENTEAFF.

In its sample, this clonotype was seen a few times. The chain uses TRBV5-1 and TRBJ2-2; 7 bases are shared with TRBD1. J lost 5 bases, V lost 1 base, and 5 bases had no gene match. This CDR3 region has 15 residues. Germline V CDR1 and CDR2: SGHRS, YFSETQ. The CDR3 is CASSLRDSKTGELFF. CDR3 DNA: TGCGCCAGCAGCTTGAGGGACAGCAAGACCGGGGAGCTGTTTTTT.

This clonotype appeared many times. This chain uses TRBV27 with TRBJ1-4; D possibly corresponds to TRBD1 (6 bases). Per germline, CDR1 MNHEY and CDR2 SMNVEV (reference sequence). CDR3 size: 15 residues. V lost 6 bases and J lost 5, with 16 bases in between. The CDR3 DNA is TGTGCCAGCAGCCCAAGGGGACAAACGAATGAAAAACTGTTTTTT. Protein sequence: CASSPRGQTNEKLFF.

This clonotype was detected ten times or more. The chain recombines TRBV20-1 with TRBJ2-2; no firm D call. Trimming took 7 bases from V and 7 from J, leaving 10 bases between them. This CDR3 is 11 amino acids long. CDR1 is DFQATT and CDR2 is SNEGSKA in the germline V gene (reference sequence). The CDR3 spells CSGRLNGELFF. As DNA, the CDR3 is TGCAGTGGACGCCTAAACGGGGAGCTGTTTTTT.

This clonotype has at least ten counts. This sequence joins TRBV5-1 and TRBJ2-2; weak D call: TRBD2 (5 bases). Trimming stripped 5 bases from V and 0 bases from J, with 11 bases between. Germline V gives CDR1 SGHRS, CDR2 YFSETQ. There are 15 residues in the CDR3. CDR3 sequence: CASSNEGTNTGELFF. CDR3 DNA sequence: TGCGCCAGCAGTAACGAGGGAACGAACACCGGGGAGCTGTTTTTT. Using reference TRBV5-1 and TRBJ2-2 for the parts outside the CDR3, the full variable domain is KAGVTQTPRYLIKTRGQQVTLSCSPISGHRSVSWYQQTPGQGLQFLFEYFSETQRNKGNFPGRFSGRQFSNSRSEMNVSTLELGDSALYLCASSNEGTNTGELFFGEGSRLTVL.

This clonotype was seen at least ten times. The chain couples TRBV2 to TRBJ2-7, with 7 positions matching TRBD2. This CDR3 contains 14 residues. The trim removed 7 bases at V and 1 base at J, leaving 7 bases unmatched. Germline values: CDR1 SNHLY, CDR2 FYNNEI. The DNA for the CDR3 is TGTGCCAGCATGAAGCGGGAAACGTCCTACGAGCAGTACTTC. It is translated as CASMKRETSYEQYF.

This clonotype was observed a few times. The chain uses TRBV10-1 and TRBJ1-1; 10 positions match TRBD1. This CDR3 has 12 amino acids. Germline CDR1 WNHNN, CDR2 SYGVQD (reference sequence). Germline trimming cut 4 bases from V and 11 bases from J; bases unmatched to any gene: 4. CDR3 amino acids: CASSAPGQGAFF. DNA for the CDR3: TGCGCCAGCAGTGCCCCGGGACAGGGGGCTTTCTTT.

Ten or more counts support this clonotype. The chain has TRBV24-1 and TRBJ2-1; 9 nucleotides line up with TRBD1. The germline gives CDR1 KGHDR, CDR2 SFDVKD. J was trimmed by 8 bases and V by 3 bases; bases with no gene match: 10. The length of the CDR3 is 16 residues. In DNA form, the CDR3 reads TGTGCCACCAGTGATACTCGACAGGGGGGTTCCGATGAGCAGTTCTTC. Its protein product is CATSDTRQGGSDEQFF.

There are many counts of this clonotype. A junction boundary mismatches the germline segment, possibly from a read error. The DNA of the CDR3 is TGCAGTGCCCCCTTCCCTCTCCGTTTAGCGGGCCTTTTC. Protein sequence: CSAPFPLRLAGLF. The genes are TRBV20-1 and TRBJ2-7; 7 nucleotides line up with TRBD2. CDR1 is DFQATT and CDR2 is SNEGSKA in the germline V gene (reference sequence). The CDR3 has 13 residues.